What follows are 32 T cell receptor beta chains derived from one specimen sequenced in a study of T-cell memory formation after mild COVID-19. Each CDR3 protein gets one entry after TCRdb re-called the 5' RACE reads with MiXCR. Of around 370,000 distinct CDR3 sequences detected, over 20% appear once; the ten largest clones hold roughly an eighth. Source material: PBMCs or a T cell subset sorted from them (not recorded which). These receptors all come from an adult woman who had mild COVID-19 (a few samples of this study predate the infection). Cell type and time point are not known.

This clonotype has just a few counts. The rearrangement links TRBV12-3 or TRBV12-4 to TRBJ1-2, with no clear D. This CDR3 has 14 amino acids. Trimming shortened V by 2 bases and J by 0 bases, and 7 bases separated the two germline ends. Here the CDR3 DNA reads TGTGCCAGCAGTTTAAATGGAGCTAACTATGGCTACACCTTC. Translating gives CASSLNGANYGYTF.

The rearrangement links TRBV9 to TRBJ1-1; D is unclear. The CDR3 runs to 15 residues. Germline values: CDR1 SGDLS, CDR2 YYNGEE. Trimming took 0 bases from V and 0 from J, leaving 9 bases between them. This CDR3 is CASSVVPGMNTEAFF. The CDR3 nucleotides are TGTGCCAGCAGCGTAGTGCCAGGAATGAACACTGAAGCTTTCTTT.

V usage is TRBV2 and J usage is TRBJ1-4; a weak D match, TRBD1 (6 bases). With 4 bases removed from V and 6 bases from J, the gap between germline ends came to 18 bases. This CDR3 has 16 amino acids. In germline, CDR1 is SNHLY, CDR2 FYNNEI. The chain's CDR3 is CASSAQGGLSYEKLFF. CDR3 DNA sequence: TGTGCCAGCAGTGCACAGGGCGGACTTAGTTATGAAAAACTGTTTTTT.

This clonotype was detected a few times. This sequence joins TRBV7-9 and TRBJ1-2; the D gene is possibly TRBD1 (5 bases). V lost 1 base, J lost 5 bases, and 8 bases lay in between. Germline CDR1 SEHNR, CDR2 FQNEAQ (reference sequence). The CDR3 contains 13 residues. CDR3 protein: CASSLETGYGYTF. CDR3 in DNA: TGTGCCAGCAGCTTAGAAACAGGTTATGGCTACACCTTC.

There are a few counts of this clonotype. The V call is TRBV6-6, the J call TRBJ2-3; TRBD1 matches at 9 bases. The CDR3 loop spans 16 amino acids. The V segment lost 2 bases and the J segment 3 bases; nucleotides outside the gene matches: 6. CDR1 is MNHNY and CDR2 is SVGAGI in the germline V gene (reference sequence). CDR3 in DNA: TGTGCCAGCAGTTACGGGGGGACAGGGCTAACAGATACGCAGTATTTT. Protein sequence: CASSYGGTGLTDTQYF.

This clonotype was seen a few times. This rearrangement joins TRBV10-3 to TRBJ2-1; tentatively, D is TRBD1 (8 bases). Germline loops: CDR1 ENHRY, CDR2 SYGVKD. CDR3 size: 16 residues. V lost 2 bases and J lost 4, with 15 bases in between. In DNA form, the CDR3 reads TGTGCCATCAGTGAGCTGGACAGGGAGGGGTACAATGAGCAGTTCTTC. Translating gives CAISELDREGYNEQFF.

This clonotype was seen repeatedly, ten times or more. The rearrangement joins TRBV12-3 or TRBV12-4 to TRBJ1-2; TRBD1 agrees at 7 bases. Trimming removed 2 bases from V and 2 bases from J; junction bases left unmatched: 11. The CDR3 covers 17 residues. CDR3 sequence: CASSLNPFIRGNYGYTF. CDR3 nucleotide sequence: TGTGCCAGCAGTTTAAACCCTTTTATCAGGGGGAACTATGGCTACACCTTC.

The CDR3 reads CASSTEEGNEQFF. CDR3 coding DNA: TGTGCCAGCAGTACCGAAGAGGGTAATGAGCAGTTCTTC. The V and J genes are TRBV6-4 and TRBJ2-1; a possible D gene is TRBD2 (5 bases). Trimming cost V 5 bases and J 7 bases, with 12 bases left between them. Per germline, CDR1 MRHNA and CDR2 SNTAGT. The CDR3 consists of 13 residues.

This clonotype has more than one count but fewer than ten. The chain recombines TRBV12-3 or TRBV12-4 with TRBJ2-1, with 16 bases fitting TRBD2. Trimming at V came to 3 bases and at J to 7 bases, leaving 6 bases not matched to a gene. This CDR3 contains 17 residues. The CDR3 region has the DNA TGTGCCAGCAGTTTTAAAGGGACTAGCGGGAGGGGGAATGAGCAGTTCTTC. Its translation: CASSFKGTSGRGNEQFF.

The CDR3 region has the DNA TGTGCCAGCAGCCACGGACAGGGGAATCAGCCCCAGCATTTT. Amino acids: CASSHGQGNQPQHF. The rearrangement links TRBV4-2 to TRBJ1-5, with 9 bases identical to TRBD1. Per germline, CDR1 LGHNA and CDR2 YNFKEQ. J was trimmed by 4 bases and V by 3 bases; bases with no gene match: 1. The CDR3 covers 14 residues.

This sequence joins TRBV6-1 and TRBJ2-5; D might be TRBD1 or TRBD2, each matching 5 bases. Germline V gene sequence: CDR1 MNHNS, CDR2 SASEGT. V was pared by 10 bases and J by 2 bases, with 11 bases between. The CDR3 runs to 12 residues. CDR3 residues: CATAGAQETQYF. The CDR3 region has the DNA TGTGCCACCGCCGGGGCGCAAGAGACCCAGTACTTC.

This chain joins TRBV9 and TRBJ2-7, with 10 bases aligning to TRBD1. Germline V gene lookup returns CDR1 SGDLS and CDR2 YYNGEE. V lost 0 bases to trimming and J lost 3 bases; unmatched junction nucleotides: 3. CDR3 length equals 15 residues. CDR3 in amino acids: CASSVEGTGDYEQYF. Written as DNA, the CDR3 is TGTGCCAGCAGCGTAGAAGGGACAGGGGACTACGAGCAGTACTTC.

The chain combines TRBV7-9 with TRBJ1-1; D ambiguous. The CDR3 contains 14 residues. Trimming left V 6 bases short and J 3 bases short, with 14 bases between. Germline lookup yields CDR1 SEHNR and CDR2 FQNEAQ (reference sequence). In DNA, the CDR3 is TGTGCCAGCAGACCCAGGTCGGGCGACACTGAAGCTTTCTTT. It is translated as CASRPRSGDTEAFF.

In its sample, this clonotype was seen a few times. The CDR3 DNA reads as TGTGCCAGCAGTTCCGGACAGGGGGCTCTAGCCAAAAACATTCAGTACTTC. It yields the protein CASSSGQGALAKNIQYF. The genes are TRBV12-3 or TRBV12-4 and TRBJ2-4; TRBD1 aligns across 11 bases. The CDR3 extends over 17 amino acids. The V segment lost 4 bases and the J segment 0 bases; nucleotides outside the gene matches: 5.

The J gene is TRBJ2-5, the V gene TRBV4-1; 15 nucleotides align to TRBD2. This CDR3 is built from 17 residues. Germline V lookup: CDR1 MGHRA, CDR2 YSYEKL. V was pared by 7 bases and J by 2 bases, with 8 bases of the junction left unmatched. The CDR3 region is CASNFGGTSGGQETQYF. CDR3 nucleotide sequence: TGCGCCAGCAACTTTGGCGGGACTAGCGGGGGGCAAGAGACCCAGTACTTC.

This clonotype was found a few times. The chain uses TRBV5-1 and TRBJ1-3; 7 positions agree with TRBD1. Looked up from germline, CDR1 is SGHRS and CDR2 is YFSETQ. With 3 bases clipped from V and 2 bases from J, the junction kept 8 bases outside the gene matches. This CDR3 contains 16 residues. Here the CDR3 DNA reads TGCGCCAGCAGCTATACAGGGGCCTCCGCTGGAAACACCATATATTTT. Its translation: CASSYTGASAGNTIYF.

This clonotype appeared many times. The chain carries TRBV20-1 and TRBJ2-7, with D unclear. V was clipped by 5 bases and J by 5 bases, with 13 bases between them. The CDR3 covers 12 residues. Germline CDR1 and CDR2: DFQATT and SNEGSKA (reference sequence). Written as DNA, the CDR3 is TGCAGTGCTGCCGTCCGGCTTAACGAGCAGTACTTC. Its protein is CSAAVRLNEQYF.

This clonotype was detected ten times or more. CDR3 coding DNA: TGTGCCAGTTCCGTCGGGGAGGGATCTTACGAGCAGTACTTC. This gives the protein CASSVGEGSYEQYF. This chain connects TRBV4-2 to TRBJ2-7; 7 bases match TRBD2. Trimming took 9 bases from V and 4 from J; bases not matched to a gene: 12. Germline V gene data show CDR1 as LGHNA and CDR2 as YNFKEQ. The CDR3 is made up of 14 amino acids.

The CDR3 reads CASSLFRGYTGELFF. The CDR3 DNA reads TGTGCCAGCAGCTTATTTAGGGGATACACCGGGGAGCTGTTTTTT. The V call is TRBV11-2, the J call TRBJ2-2; tentative D call: TRBD1 (5 bases). Per germline, CDR1 SGHAT and CDR2 FQNNGV. The V and J ends lost 2 bases and 3 bases respectively, with 10 bases between them. This CDR3 is 15 amino acids long.

The chain carries TRBV3-1 and TRBJ2-7, with no clear D. CDR3 size: 13 residues. Deletions cut 1 base from V and 6 bases from J, with 10 bases between. The V gene's germline CDR1 is LGHDT and CDR2 YNNKEL (reference sequence). CDR3 sequence: CASSQVRHSEQYF. As DNA, the CDR3 is TGTGCCAGCAGCCAAGTACGGCACAGCGAGCAGTACTTC.

This clonotype came up a few times. The genes are TRBV7-7 and TRBJ2-3, with 9 bases identical to TRBD2. The V segment lost 5 bases and the J segment 4 bases; nucleotides outside the gene matches: 16. The germline V gene has CDR1 SSHAT and CDR2 FNYEAQ (reference sequence). This CDR3 contains 18 residues. Here the CDR3 reads CASSPSSLGLAGADTQYF. The CDR3 bases are TGTGCCAGCAGCCCCTCATCGCTGGGACTAGCAGGGGCAGATACGCAGTATTTT.

The chain has TRBV18 and TRBJ1-5; D is undetermined. Trimming removed 2 bases at V and 0 bases at J, with 5 bases between. Germline V gene sequence: CDR1 KGHSH, CDR2 LQKENI. The CDR3 contains 14 residues. The CDR3 DNA reads TGTGCCAGCTCACCAGTGGATAGCAATCAGCCCCAGCATTTT. Translation: CASSPVDSNQPQHF.

The genes are TRBV29-1 and TRBJ1-1; no definite D call. Germline CDR1 is SQVTM and CDR2 is ANQGSEA. Trimming shortened V by 7 bases and J by 1 base, and 7 bases separated the two germline ends. This CDR3 contains 11 residues. CDR3 DNA: TGCAGCGGGACCGAGAACACTGAAGCTTTCTTT. Translation: CSGTENTEAFF.

The chain employs TRBV7-9 and TRBJ2-1; D perhaps matches TRBD1 (6 bases). The CDR3 contains 14 residues. The germline V and J ends were trimmed by 8 bases and 4 bases, with 15 bases remaining between them. Germline V gives CDR1 SEHNR, CDR2 FQNEAQ (reference sequence). The CDR3 sequence: CASVGQGSYNEQFF. In DNA, the CDR3 is TGTGCCAGCGTAGGGCAGGGGTCTTACAATGAGCAGTTCTTC.

V gene TRBV10-3 combines with J gene TRBJ1-1; D is unclear. Trimming removed 3 bases from V and 2 bases from J, with 7 bases in between. This CDR3 spans 13 amino acids. The germline CDR1 and CDR2 sequences are ENHRY and SYGVKD. CDR3 DNA: TGTGCCATCAGTGACTGGGAAAACACTGAAGCTTTCTTT. This sequence encodes CAISDWENTEAFF.

This clonotype was seen only a few times. This chain joins TRBV5-1 and TRBJ2-3; D is possibly TRBD2 (7 bases). The germline V gene has CDR1 SGHRS and CDR2 YFSETQ. V lost 3 bases and J 3 bases, leaving 11 bases between the germline ends. The CDR3 has 14 amino acids. The CDR3 is CASSWEGGTDTQYF. CDR3 nucleotides: TGCGCCAGCAGCTGGGAGGGGGGAACAGATACGCAGTATTTT.

The table lists this clonotype with many counts. V is TRBV5-1 and J is TRBJ2-1; D may match TRBD1 or TRBD2 (5 bases each). V shed 0 bases and J shed 5 bases, with 30 bases lying between them. The germline V gene has CDR1 SGHRS and CDR2 YFSETQ. The CDR3 runs 21 residues. The CDR3 spells CASSLAGASGWGGTYNNEQFF. CDR3 nucleotide sequence: TGCGCCAGCAGCTTGGCTGGGGCTTCGGGGTGGGGCGGTACTTACAACAATGAGCAGTTCTTC.

The J gene is TRBJ2-3, the V gene TRBV30, with D tentatively TRBD2 (6 bases). CDR3 size: 15 residues. Trimming took off 4 bases at V and 0 bases at J, with 14 bases between the two ends. CDR1 and CDR2 from the germline V gene are GTSNPN and SVGIG (reference sequence). The DNA of the CDR3 is TGTGCCTGGAAAAGTCACAGCGGGAGCACAGATACGCAGTATTTT. It codes for CAWKSHSGSTDTQYF.

This clonotype was counted a few times. The gene calls are TRBV7-9 and TRBJ2-7; 11 bases align to TRBD2. The germline gives CDR1 SEHNR, CDR2 FQNEAQ (reference sequence). Trimming removed 4 bases from V and 4 bases from J; junction bases left unmatched: 6. This CDR3 is built from 15 residues. In DNA form, the CDR3 reads TGTGCCAGCAGCTCACTAGCGGGAGAATCATACGAGCAGTACTTC. It is translated as CASSSLAGESYEQYF.

This clonotype turned up a few times. The chain has TRBV19 and TRBJ2-3; possibly TRBD2 for D (5 bases). The germline V and J ends were trimmed by 5 bases and 7 bases, with 13 bases remaining between them. Germline CDR1 is LNHDA and CDR2 is SQIVND (reference sequence). The CDR3 consists of 13 residues. The CDR3 spells CASSFQTGNTQYF. The CDR3 nucleotides are TGTGCCAGTAGTTTTCAGACGGGAAATACGCAGTATTTT.

This rearrangement joins TRBV7-9 to TRBJ2-6, with TRBD1 matching 9 bases. The V and J ends lost 3 bases and 0 bases, in that order; junction bases with no gene match: 6. The CDR3 is 18 amino acids. Germline values: CDR1 SEHNR, CDR2 FQNEAQ (reference sequence). The chain's CDR3 is CASSFAGTGNSGANVLTF. For the CDR3, the DNA is TGTGCCAGCAGCTTCGCCGGGACAGGGAACTCTGGGGCCAACGTCCTGACTTTC.

This clonotype was counted only a few times. The CDR3 DNA reads TGTGCCAGCAGTTTCCCAGCGGAGAACACTGAAGCTTTCTTT. Translation: CASSFPAENTEAFF. The V and J genes are TRBV28 and TRBJ1-1, with D unresolved. The CDR3 is made up of 14 amino acids. Germline assignment: CDR1 MDHEN and CDR2 SYDVKM. The V gene lost 3 bases and the J gene lost 1 base, with 9 bases spanning the gap.